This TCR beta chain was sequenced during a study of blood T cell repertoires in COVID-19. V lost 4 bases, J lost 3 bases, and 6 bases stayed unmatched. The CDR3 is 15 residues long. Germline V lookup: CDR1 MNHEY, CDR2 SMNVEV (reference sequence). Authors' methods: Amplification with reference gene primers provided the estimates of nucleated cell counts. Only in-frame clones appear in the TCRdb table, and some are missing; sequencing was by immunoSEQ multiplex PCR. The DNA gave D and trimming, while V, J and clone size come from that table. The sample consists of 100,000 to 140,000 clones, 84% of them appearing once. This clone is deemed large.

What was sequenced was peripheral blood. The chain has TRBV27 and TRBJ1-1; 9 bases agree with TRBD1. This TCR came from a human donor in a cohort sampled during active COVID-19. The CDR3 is CASSSTGGLYTEAFF. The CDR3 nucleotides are TGTGCCAGCAGTTCAACAGGGGGCTTGTACACTGAAGCTTTCTTT.